The 13 T cell receptor beta chains listed next were all sequenced from one sample in a study of shared T cell receptors in the human thymus. Only in-frame clones appear in the TCRdb table, and some are missing; sequencing was by immunoSEQ multiplex PCR. The table lists 700,000 or so clones, 80% to 90% of them singletons. The same data also contributed to another study, on human thymus T cells.

Sequenced material: thymocytes. The receptors were sampled from a girl under two years old with a congenital heart defect.

The chain links TRBV6-5 to TRBJ1-4, with D hard to call. Germline loops: CDR1 MNHEY, CDR2 SVGAGI. The CDR3 is 15 amino acids. V was clipped by 0 bases and J by 6 bases, with 11 bases between them. The CDR3 nucleotides are TGTGCCAGCAGTTACTCGGTCAGGTTGGATGAAAAACTGTTTTTT. The encoded protein is CASSYSVRLDEKLFF.

As DNA, the CDR3 is TGTGCCAGCAGCGTAGGGCCGACCTTAGGCAGGTCTACCACCATGAACACTGAAGCTTTCTTT. Its translation is CASSVGPTLGRSTTMNTEAFF. The rearrangement links TRBV9 to TRBJ1-1, with D hard to call. Germline values: CDR1 SGDLS, CDR2 YYNGEE. This CDR3 has 21 amino acids. V gave up 0 bases and J gave up 0 bases, with 27 bases separating them.

CDR3 loop: CASDKTGEGDSGANVLTF. Written as DNA, the CDR3 is TGTGCCAGCGACAAAACAGGGGAAGGGGACTCTGGGGCCAACGTCCTGACTTTC. The chain recombines TRBV2 with TRBJ2-6; 7 bases line up with TRBD1. V shed 8 bases, J shed 0 bases, and the junction held 13 bases outside the gene matches. From germline, CDR1 is SNHLY and CDR2 FYNNEI. CDR3 length: 18 amino acids.

This chain connects TRBV7-2 to TRBJ1-1, with 10 bases identical to TRBD1. The CDR3 contains 18 residues. Germline CDR1 is SGHTA and CDR2 is FQGNSA. Trimming took 1 base from V and 0 from J; bases not matched to a gene: 8. CDR3 sequence: CASSLVGRQGAVNTEAFF. In nucleotides, the CDR3 is TGTGCCAGCAGCTTAGTCGGACGACAGGGGGCTGTGAACACTGAAGCTTTCTTT.

This clone occurred once. The chain is built from TRBV2 and TRBJ2-5; 10 nucleotides line up with TRBD2. The CDR3 has 16 residues. V trimming: 6 bases; J trimming: 4 bases; junction bases outside the gene matches: 11. From germline, CDR1 is SNHLY and CDR2 FYNNEI. CDR3 DNA sequence: TGTGCCAGCAGGGGACCGACTAGCGGGCTTGTAGAGACCCAGTACTTC. It encodes CASRGPTSGLVETQYF.

The chain is built from TRBV6-5 and TRBJ2-3; tentative D call: TRBD1 (6 bases). The germline V gene has CDR1 MNHEY and CDR2 SVGAGI. The CDR3 is 13 amino acids. Trimming left V 7 bases short and J 1 base short, with 9 bases between. CDR3 residues: CASIDRRTDTQYF. Written as DNA, the CDR3 is TGTGCCAGCATAGACAGGCGCACAGATACGCAGTATTTT.

The CDR3 spells CAISGYRGLNEKLFF. The DNA for the CDR3 is TGTGCCATCAGTGGCTACAGGGGGTTGAATGAAAAACTGTTTTTT. The chain recombines TRBV10-3 with TRBJ1-4; TRBD1 aligns across 8 bases. The J segment lost 5 bases and the V segment lost 4 bases, leaving 6 bases of the junction unmatched. CDR1 is ENHRY and CDR2 is SYGVKD in the germline V gene. The CDR3 extends over 15 amino acids.

The rearrangement uses TRBV5-6 and TRBJ1-1; possibly TRBD1 for D (5 bases). Germline V lookup: CDR1 SGHDT, CDR2 YYEEEE. Trimming shortened V by 0 bases and J by 1 base, and 13 bases separated the two germline ends. The CDR3 runs to 16 residues. The chain's CDR3 is CASSLVSIGQNTEAFF. In DNA form, the CDR3 reads TGTGCCAGCAGCTTGGTGTCTATCGGACAGAACACTGAAGCTTTCTTT.

A single count supports this clone. The chain couples TRBV5-6 to TRBJ1-5; 7 bases are shared with TRBD1. CDR3 size: 17 residues. The J segment lost 0 bases and the V segment lost 1 base, leaving 7 bases of the junction unmatched. Looked up from germline, CDR1 is SGHDT and CDR2 is YYEEEE. Written as DNA, the CDR3 is TGTGCCAGCAGCTTGTTTGCGGGACAGTCTAGCAATCAGCCCCAGCATTTT. Its translation: CASSLFAGQSSNQPQHF.

The chain joins TRBV19 to TRBJ1-5; D perhaps matches TRBD1 (5 bases). V was pared by 5 bases and J by 8 bases, with 10 bases between. This CDR3 contains 12 residues. CDR1 and CDR2 (germline): LNHDA, SQIVND (reference sequence). The CDR3 spells CASSCQGKPQHF. In nucleotides, the CDR3 is TGTGCCAGTAGTTGTCAGGGCAAGCCCCAGCATTTT.

CDR3 nucleotides: TGTGCCAGCAGCTTGAAGACAGGGAAGGATCAGCCCCAGCATTTT. It encodes CASSLKTGKDQPQHF. The rearrangement joins TRBV5-6 to TRBJ1-5; 7 bases match TRBD1. The J segment lost 5 bases and the V segment lost 1 base, leaving 6 bases of the junction unmatched. This CDR3 is 15 amino acids long. Germline V gives CDR1 SGHDT, CDR2 YYEEEE.

This sequence joins TRBV10-3 and TRBJ1-2, with D possibly matching TRBD1 (6 bases). The CDR3 length is 16 residues. Germline CDR1 is ENHRY and CDR2 is SYGVKD. V was cut by 2 bases and J by 7 bases, with 20 bases left in between. The DNA of the CDR3 is TGTGCCATCAGTGAGACGAACAGGGAATCTTCCGGTGGCTACACCTTC. It is translated as CAISETNRESSGGYTF.

This chain joins TRBV9 and TRBJ1-3, with TRBD1 matching 8 bases. CDR3 size: 15 residues. Germline trimming cut 2 bases from V and 4 bases from J; bases unmatched to any gene: 5. CDR1 is SGDLS, CDR2 YYNGEE, per germline. CDR3 sequence: CASSVGQGLGNTIYF. In DNA, the CDR3 is TGTGCCAGCAGCGTTGGACAGGGTTTGGGAAACACCATATATTTT.